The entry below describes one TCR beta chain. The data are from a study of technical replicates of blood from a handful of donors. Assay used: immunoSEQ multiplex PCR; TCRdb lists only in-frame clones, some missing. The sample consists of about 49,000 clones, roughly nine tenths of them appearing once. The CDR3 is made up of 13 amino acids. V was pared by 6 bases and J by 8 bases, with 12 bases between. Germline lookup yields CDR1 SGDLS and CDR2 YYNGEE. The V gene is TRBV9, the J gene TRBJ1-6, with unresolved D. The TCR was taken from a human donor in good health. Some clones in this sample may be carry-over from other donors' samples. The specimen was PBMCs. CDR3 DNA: TGTGCCAGCACGGGAGATGTTGATTCACCCCTCCACTTT. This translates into CASTGDVDSPLHF.